This T cell receptor (beta chain) was retrieved from a study of T cells in Graves' hyperthyroidism and ophthalmopathy. Trimming took 0 bases from V and 6 from J; bases not matched to a gene: 12. The CDR3 loop spans 19 amino acids. Germline V gives CDR1 WNHNN, CDR2 SYGVQD (reference sequence). In patients aged 18 to 65, hyperthyroidism was newly diagnosed, with duration under 2 months. Reasons for excluding patients were uncontrolled infection, other autoimmune disease, pregnancy or lactation. General study results and limits: The model predicted ophthalmopathy a median approximately 6 months before onset. Most expanded thyroid clonotypes above 0.001 also appeared in blood.

As regards this clonotype: Its antigen is unidentified.

From RNA transcripts, TCR beta CDR3 regions were amplified. The study used the HTBI primer set for a first-round RT-PCR of the TCR CDR3. TCRdb re-called the multiplex PCR reads with MiXCR, one entry per CDR3 protein. The sample holds fewer than 250,000 distinct CDR3 sequences; 15% to 20% are singletons and the top ten take around 52%. The gene calls are TRBV10-1 and TRBJ2-2; 11 bases align to TRBD1. The source of this sequence is a man between 50 and 59 years old with Graves' hyperthyroidism. The sample was blood. The CDR3 loop reads CASSESLDRGRYSPGELFF. In DNA form, the CDR3 reads TGCGCCAGCAGTGAGTCGCTGGACAGGGGGCGGTATTCCCCCGGGGAGCTGTTTTTT.